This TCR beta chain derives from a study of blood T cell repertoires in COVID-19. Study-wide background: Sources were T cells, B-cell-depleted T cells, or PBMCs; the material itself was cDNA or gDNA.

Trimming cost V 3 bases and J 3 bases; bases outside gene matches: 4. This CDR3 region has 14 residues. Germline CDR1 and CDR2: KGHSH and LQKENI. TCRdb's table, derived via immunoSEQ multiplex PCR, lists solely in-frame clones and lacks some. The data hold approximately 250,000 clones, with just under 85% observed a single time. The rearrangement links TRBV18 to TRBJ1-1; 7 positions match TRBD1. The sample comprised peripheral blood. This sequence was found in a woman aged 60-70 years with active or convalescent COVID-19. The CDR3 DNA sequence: TGTGCCAGCTCACCGACAGGGCTGTACACTGAAGCTTTCTTT. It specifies CASSPTGLYTEAFF.